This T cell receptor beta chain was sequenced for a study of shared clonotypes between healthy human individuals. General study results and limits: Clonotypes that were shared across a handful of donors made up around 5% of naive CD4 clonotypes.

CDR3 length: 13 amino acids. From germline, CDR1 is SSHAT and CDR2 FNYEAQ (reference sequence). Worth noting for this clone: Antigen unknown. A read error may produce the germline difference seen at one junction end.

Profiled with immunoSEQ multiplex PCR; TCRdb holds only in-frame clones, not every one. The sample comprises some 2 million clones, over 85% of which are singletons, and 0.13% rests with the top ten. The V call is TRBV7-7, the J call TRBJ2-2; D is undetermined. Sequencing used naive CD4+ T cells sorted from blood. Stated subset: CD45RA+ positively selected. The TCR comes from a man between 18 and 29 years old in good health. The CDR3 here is CASSSDPTGELFF. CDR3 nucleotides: TGTGCTAGCAGCTCCGACCCCACCGGGGAGCTGTTTTTT.